This record covers a single T cell receptor beta chain. Its antigen is unidentified. This sample stems from a study of T cell responses to AZD1222 COVID-19 vaccine. Study-wide results and caveats: With two AZD1222 doses given, Spike-specific TCR breadth and depth both rose. Nearly half of spike-specific TCRs reportedly target variant regions that are unmutated in the B.1.351 and B.1.1.7 variants. Repertoires were sampled only after the peak T cell response. Donors skewed white British and female; clonal diversity was possibly underestimated.

This CDR3 has 16 amino acids. V dropped 2 bases and J dropped 4 bases, with 18 bases sitting between them. Germline CDR1 and CDR2: SGHRS and YFSETQ. Method: immunoSEQ multiplex PCR; TCRdb's copy keeps in-frame clones and lacks some. The sample yields about 110,000 clones, 89% seen once. The sequenced sample was peripheral blood, obtained on day 0 of MenACWY control vaccination. The sequence derives from an adult in good health. The genes are TRBV5-1 and TRBJ1-1, with D perhaps TRBD1 (6 bases). The CDR3 DNA sequence: TGCGCCAGCAGCTTAACCCGGGGGCAGTTTCGCACTGAAGCTTTCTTT. It encodes CASSLTRGQFRTEAFF.